This T cell receptor (beta chain) was captured by sequencing in a study of blood T cell repertoires in COVID-19. TCRdb keeps only in-frame clones here, not all; method: immunoSEQ multiplex PCR. The data show 200,000 to 250,000 clones, with around 87% seen just once and more than 7% held by the top ten. The sequencing sample was made of PBMCs or T cells enriched from blood (not recorded which). This clonotype was obtained from a man aged 25-40 years in a cohort exposed to, infected with or recovered from COVID-19 (not recorded which).

CDR3 sequence (DNA): TGTGCCAGCAGCTTAGTGGAGGCGTTAGGCGAAAAACTGTTTTTT. Translation: CASSLVEALGEKLFF. The genes are TRBV7-9 and TRBJ1-4; D is undetermined. V shed 1 base and J shed 8 bases, with 14 bases lying between them. The CDR3 spans 15 residues. CDR1 is SEHNR, CDR2 FQNEAQ, per germline (reference sequence). Full variable domain (outside the CDR3, taken from reference TRBV7-9 and TRBJ1-4): DTGVSQNPRHKITKRGQNVTFRCDPISEHNRLYWYRQTLGQGPEFLTYFQNEAQLEKSRLLSDRFSAERPKGSFSTLEIQRTEQGDSAMYLCASSLVEALGEKLFFGSGTQLSVL.